This T cell receptor beta chain was captured in a study of shared clonotypes between healthy human individuals. General study results and limits: Naive CD4 clonotype sharing across a handful of donors was around 5%. Generation of non-shared clonotypes was less probable than generation of clonotypes shared by all four donors.

Measured with immunoSEQ multiplex PCR; TCRdb has only the in-frame clones, and not every one. The table records hundreds of thousands of clones, around two thirds of them present only once. V shed 6 bases and J 3 bases; nucleotides not matched to a gene: 0. In germline, CDR1 is SQVTM, CDR2 ANQGSEA. The CDR3 loop spans 12 amino acids. With regard to this clone: Its matching antigen is unknown.

Input material: memory CD4+ T cells sorted from blood. Subset meaning: CD45RA-negative fraction. V gene TRBV29-1 combines with J gene TRBJ2-3; 10 bases agree with TRBD2. The sequence came from a woman aged 30 to 39 in good health. The CDR3 DNA reads as TGCAGCGTAGCGGGAGGGACAGATACGCAGTATTTT. Translation: CSVAGGTDTQYF.